This T cell receptor beta chain was sequenced during a study of cytomegalovirus exposure and HLA in healthy donors. Findings and caveats of the study: On later analysis, the bulk of CMV-associated TCR beta chains appeared to be HLA-restricted. Most of the TCR beta V segments (in an earlier analysis) were productive either about 87% or about 30% of the time. TRBV6-2, TRBV6-3 and other indistinguishable V segments were excluded. HLA allele associations emerged for 17,000 or so TCR beta sequences in a later analysis, at 0.05 false discovery rate.

Regarding this clone: Its cognate antigen is unknown.

Germline CDR1 reads SGHTA; CDR2 reads FQGNSA. The length of the CDR3 is 15 residues. V gave up 1 base and J gave up 9 bases; unmatched junction bases: 6. PCR involved 60 Vbeta and 13 Jbeta primers. The data were produced by immunoSEQ multiplex PCR, yet TCRdb's version contains in-frame clones alone and is incomplete. The table has roughly 160,000 clones, roughly three quarters seen once. Sequences were obtained from PBMCs. This TCR was recovered from a woman aged 45 to 65 in good health and CMV-seropositive. The chain links TRBV7-2 to TRBJ2-1; TRBD2 matches at 10 bases. CDR3 bases: TGTGCCAGCAGCTTAGTCAGCGGGGGGGTCACTGAGCAGTTCTTC. This sequence encodes CASSLVSGGVTEQFF. Based on the CDR3 plus reference TRBV7-2 and TRBJ2-1, the full variable domain is GAGVSQSPSNKVTEKGKDVELRCDPISGHTALYWYRQSLGQGLEFLIYFQGNSAPDKSGLPSDRFSAERTGGSVSTLTIQRTQQEDSAVYLCASSLVSGGVTEQFFGPGTRLTVL.